The 27 T cell receptor beta chains presented below share a single source sample, sequenced in a study of early T cells in non-severe SARS-CoV-2 infection. A single record per CDR3 protein comes from TCRdb applying MiXCR to the 5' RACE reads. The table includes approximately 32,000 distinct CDR3 sequences, around 7% detected once. Sequencing used whole blood. Source of these receptors: an adult who was a healthcare worker with PCR-confirmed SARS-CoV-2 infection or an uninfected control (not recorded which).

This clonotype was seen repeatedly, ten times or more. This sequence joins TRBV7-2 and TRBJ2-3; D is perhaps TRBD2 (6 bases). Germline values: CDR1 SGHTA, CDR2 FQGNSA. The CDR3 totals 15 residues. V was cut by 3 bases and J by 4 bases, with 14 bases left in between. The CDR3, as DNA: TGTGCCAGCAGCTTGATGAGGTCGGGGGCAGATACGCAGTATTTT. Translated, it gives CASSLMRSGADTQYF. Full variable domain (missing parts from reference TRBV7-2 and TRBJ2-3): GAGVSQSPSNKVTEKGKDVELRCDPISGHTALYWYRQSLGQGLEFLIYFQGNSAPDKSGLPSDRFSAERTGGSVSTLTIQRTQQEDSAVYLCASSLMRSGADTQYFGPGTRLTVL.

This clonotype was recorded at least ten times. In DNA, the CDR3 is TGTGCCAGCAGCCTCCAGTGGGGGGAAAAACTGTTTTTT. This sequence encodes CASSLQWGEKLFF. The rearrangement uses TRBV7-9 and TRBJ1-4; maybe TRBD1 (5 bases). Germline CDR1 reads SEHNR; CDR2 reads FQNEAQ (reference sequence). CDR3 size: 13 residues. V lost 5 bases, J lost 8 bases, and 12 bases lay in between.

This clonotype turned up a few times. The CDR3 loop reads CASSLGDGSYNEQFF. The CDR3, as DNA: TGTGCCAGCAGCTTAGGAGACGGCTCCTACAATGAGCAGTTCTTC. The chain uses TRBV11-2 and TRBJ2-1; no reliable D call. CDR1 SGHAT and CDR2 FQNNGV come from the germline V gene. Trimming took 1 base from V and 0 from J, leaving 7 bases between them. The CDR3 covers 15 residues.

The table lists this clonotype with many counts. The CDR3 protein is CASSQGTPRDTQYF. The CDR3 DNA sequence: TGTGCCAGCTCTCAGGGGACTCCGCGTGATACGCAGTATTTT. V and J are TRBV11-2 and TRBJ2-3; D may be TRBD1 or TRBD2 (6 bases each). Deletions cut 8 bases from V and 6 bases from J, with 18 bases between. The CDR3 sequence is 14 residues long. Per germline, CDR1 SGHAT and CDR2 FQNNGV.

This clonotype was seen repeatedly, ten times or more. The V call is TRBV6-2 or TRBV6-3, the J call TRBJ2-3; 13 bases fit TRBD2. The CDR3 has 18 amino acids. The ends lost 6 bases at V and 0 bases at J; junction bases unmatched: 9. Germline CDR1 MNHEY, CDR2 SVGEGT. The chain's CDR3 is CASSPRTSGGPSTDTQYF. Written as DNA, the CDR3 is TGTGCCAGCAGCCCTCGGACTAGCGGGGGCCCGAGCACAGATACGCAGTATTTT.

The chain carries TRBV29-1 and TRBJ2-1; 16 nucleotides agree with TRBD2. This CDR3 is 18 amino acids long. V was clipped by 2 bases and J by 4 bases; unmatched bases: 8. In germline, CDR1 is SQVTM, CDR2 ANQGSEA. In DNA form, the CDR3 reads TGCAGCGTTGAACCCCTTCCGGGACTAGCGGGGGGGTACAATGAGCAGTTCTTC. This gives the protein CSVEPLPGLAGGYNEQFF.

There are a few counts of this clonotype. The genes are TRBV12-3 or TRBV12-4 and TRBJ1-4; 8 bases fit TRBD1. This CDR3 is built from 14 residues. J was trimmed by 8 bases and V by 5 bases; bases with no gene match: 7. The CDR3 region has the DNA TGTGCCAGCAGTACAACAGGGGGTAGGGAAAAACTGTTTTTT. Its translation is CASSTTGGREKLFF.

There are a few counts of this clonotype. The chain uses TRBV12-5 and TRBJ1-1; TRBD1 aligns across 9 bases. This CDR3 has 14 amino acids. V was pared by 3 bases and J by 3 bases, with 2 bases of the junction left unmatched. Germline V lookup: CDR1 LGHNT, CDR2 FRNRAP. CDR3 amino acids: CASGLQGADTEAFF. The CDR3 DNA is TGTGCTAGTGGTTTACAGGGGGCGGACACTGAAGCTTTCTTT.

This clonotype was seen ten or more times. The chain carries TRBV29-1 and TRBJ1-1; D unclear. This CDR3 has 11 amino acids. Trimming took 7 bases from V and 4 from J, leaving 10 bases between them. CDR1 SQVTM and CDR2 ANQGSEA come from the germline V gene. The CDR3 region has the DNA TGCAGCGCTAAAGGAGGCACTGAAGCTTTCTTT. Encoded protein: CSAKGGTEAFF.

This clonotype is categorized as medium-sized. V is TRBV19 and J is TRBJ2-7; 10 positions match TRBD2. The CDR3 is 16 amino acids. V dropped 5 bases and J dropped 2; count of bases not matched to a gene: 9. Germline V CDR1 and CDR2: LNHDA, SQIVND (reference sequence). The CDR3 nucleotides are TGTGCCAGTAGTTCCATAGCGGGAGGCCACCCCTACGAGCAGTACTTC. Protein: CASSSIAGGHPYEQYF.

This clonotype occurred many times. The chain has TRBV20-1 and TRBJ2-7; 7 nucleotides align to TRBD2. The germline V gene encodes CDR1 DFQATT and CDR2 SNEGSKA (reference sequence). The CDR3 is 14 amino acids. The V segment lost 3 bases and the J segment 5 bases; nucleotides outside the gene matches: 10. CDR3 sequence: CSASSLGLENEQYF. The CDR3 coding sequence is TGCAGTGCTAGTTCCCTCGGACTAGAAAACGAGCAGTACTTC.

This clonotype was observed a handful of times. The rearrangement uses TRBV11-2 and TRBJ2-1, with 7 bases matching TRBD1. This CDR3 has 13 amino acids. The trim removed 5 bases at V and 7 bases at J, leaving 5 bases unmatched. Germline-derived CDR1 and CDR2 are SGHAT and FQNNGV. The CDR3 spells CASSGTQGNEQFF. The CDR3 nucleotides read TGTGCCAGCAGCGGGACACAGGGGAATGAGCAGTTCTTC.

This clonotype was observed at least ten times. The chain couples TRBV5-1 to TRBJ1-4; D might be TRBD1 (6 bases). V lost 5 bases to trimming and J lost 0 bases, with 8 bases between them. The CDR3 consists of 14 residues. Germline CDR1 SGHRS, CDR2 YFSETQ. CDR3 bases: TGCGCCAGCAGGGACAGAGCAACTAATGAAAAACTGTTTTTT. Its protein is CASRDRATNEKLFF.

This clonotype was recorded at least ten times. The chain is built from TRBV12-3 or TRBV12-4 and TRBJ2-7; the D call may be TRBD1 or TRBD2 (5 bases each). V shed 6 bases and J shed 9 bases, with 21 bases lying between them. The CDR3 runs to 14 residues. CDR3 coding DNA: TGTGCCAGCAGCGACCGGGGACCAGATTTTCGGCAGTACTTC. Translating it yields CASSDRGPDFRQYF.

This clonotype was seen ten or more times. The CDR3 region has the DNA TGTGCCAGCAGCTTAGTCAAGAACACTGAAGCTTTCTTT. Residues: CASSLVKNTEAFF. The genes are TRBV7-9 and TRBJ1-1, with D unresolved. V lost 1 base and J 1 base, leaving 4 bases between the germline ends. Germline V gives CDR1 SEHNR, CDR2 FQNEAQ (reference sequence). This CDR3 is built from 13 residues. Using reference TRBV7-9 and TRBJ1-1 for the parts outside the CDR3, the full variable domain is DTGVSQNPRHKITKRGQNVTFRCDPISEHNRLYWYRQTLGQGPEFLTYFQNEAQLEKSRLLSDRFSAERPKGSFSTLEIQRTEQGDSAMYLCASSLVKNTEAFFGQGTRLTVV.

The rearrangement uses TRBV5-1 and TRBJ2-7, with D perhaps matching TRBD1 (6 bases). V gave up 3 bases and J gave up 4 bases, with 11 bases separating them. CDR3 length equals 13 residues. Germline lookup yields CDR1 SGHRS and CDR2 YFSETQ. CDR3 DNA sequence: TGCGCCAGCAGCTACGGGACACCGTACGAGCAGTACTTC. It specifies CASSYGTPYEQYF.

As regards this clonotype: Given a much more abundant clone one base away, this may be a read error. The J gene is TRBJ1-1, the V gene TRBV10-3; 9 bases are a match to TRBD1. Germline-derived CDR1 and CDR2 are ENHRY and SYGVKD. The CDR3 extends over 14 amino acids. As DNA, the CDR3 is TGTACCGCACGGAGGGACAGGGAGGGCACTGAAGCTTTCTTT. Translated, it gives CTARRDREGTEAFF.

This clonotype was seen many times. The J gene is TRBJ2-3, the V gene TRBV20-1; tentatively, D is TRBD2 (7 bases). This CDR3 has 14 residues. V was trimmed by 6 bases and J by 6 bases, leaving 19 bases between them. CDR1 DFQATT and CDR2 SNEGSKA come from the germline V gene (reference sequence). In DNA, the CDR3 is TGCAGTGCGATGGTAGGGGGGGCAAATGATACGCAGTATTTT. This codes for CSAMVGGANDTQYF.

This clonotype was seen many times. The chain joins TRBV7-3 to TRBJ2-7; 9 nucleotides line up with TRBD1. The V gene end was trimmed by 2 bases and the J gene end by 4 bases; junction bases not matched to a gene: 6. The CDR3 spans 15 residues. CDR1 SGHTA and CDR2 FQGTGA come from the germline V gene. The CDR3 spells CASSLGGQGSYEQYF. CDR3 nucleotide sequence: TGTGCCAGCAGCTTAGGGGGACAGGGATCTTACGAGCAGTACTTC. The full variable domain, with the rest looked up from reference TRBV7-3 and TRBJ2-7, is GAGVSQTPSNKVTEKGKYVELRCDPISGHTALYWYRQSLGQGPEFLIYFQGTGAADDSGLPNDRFFAVRPEGSVSTLKIQRTERGDSAVYLCASSLGGQGSYEQYFGPGTRLTVT.

This clonotype was seen more than once but under ten times. V is TRBV29-1 and J is TRBJ1-1; 8 bases align to TRBD1. CDR1 and CDR2 (germline): SQVTM, ANQGSEA. After removal of 5 bases from V and 10 bases from J, the junction contained 9 bases not matched to a gene. The CDR3 is made up of 12 amino acids. CDR3 sequence reads: CSVLKQGDGAFF. The CDR3 bases are TGCAGCGTTCTAAAACAGGGGGACGGAGCTTTCTTT.

This clonotype has only a few counts. The CDR3 protein is CSAGGGQGADEQFF. In DNA, the CDR3 is TGCAGCGCTGGAGGGGGACAGGGGGCCGATGAGCAGTTCTTC. This chain links TRBV29-1 with TRBJ2-1, with 12 positions matching TRBD1. The V and J ends lost 7 bases and 8 bases, in that order; junction bases with no gene match: 9. The CDR3 is 14 amino acids. Germline values: CDR1 SQVTM, CDR2 ANQGSEA.

At least ten counts were recorded for this clonotype. The chain is built from TRBV6-2 or TRBV6-3 and TRBJ1-1, with 12 bases fitting TRBD1. The V segment lost 1 base and the J segment 4 bases; nucleotides outside the gene matches: 10. CDR1 and CDR2 (germline): MNHEY, SVGEGT. The CDR3 is made up of 18 amino acids. CDR3 sequence (DNA): TGTGCCAGCAGTTACTTCCTCGGGACAGGGGGCGAGAGCACTGAAGCTTTCTTT. It translates to CASSYFLGTGGESTEAFF.

This clonotype has only a few counts. The rearrangement links TRBV6-1 to TRBJ1-1; D perhaps matches TRBD1 (5 bases). The CDR3 runs 16 residues. Germline V gives CDR1 MNHNS, CDR2 SASEGT. Trimming stripped 2 bases from V and 4 bases from J, with 17 bases between. CDR3 nucleotide sequence: TGTGCCAGCAGTGAATGGCCAGGGCTTGGGGGCACTGAAGCTTTCTTT. It yields the protein CASSEWPGLGGTEAFF.

This clonotype was counted many times. The chain employs TRBV11-3 and TRBJ2-7, with TRBD2 as a possible D gene (6 bases). The V gene's germline CDR1 is SGHNT and CDR2 YENEEA. The V gene lost 5 bases and the J gene lost 3 bases, with 17 bases spanning the gap. The CDR3 is 15 amino acids. CDR3 in amino acids: CASSPRMAGNYEQYF. The CDR3 DNA reads as TGTGCCAGCAGCCCCAGGATGGCGGGGAACTACGAGCAGTACTTC.

In its sample, this clonotype was seen a few times. V gene TRBV29-1 combines with J gene TRBJ2-7; the D call may be TRBD1 or TRBD2 (6 bases each). The CDR3 loop spans 11 amino acids. V was cut by 7 bases and J by 3 bases, with 10 bases left in between. Germline values: CDR1 SQVTM, CDR2 ANQGSEA. The DNA for the CDR3 is TGCAGCGCGGGGGCCCTCTACGAGCAGTACTTC. Amino acid sequence: CSAGALYEQYF.

This clonotype showed up many times. The chain uses TRBV19 and TRBJ2-1; D gene uncertain. The V gene lost 3 bases and the J gene lost 3 bases, with 6 bases spanning the gap. Germline lookup yields CDR1 LNHDA and CDR2 SQIVND (reference sequence). The length of the CDR3 is 13 residues. The CDR3 region is CASSMGIYNEQFF. Here the CDR3 DNA reads TGTGCCAGTAGTATGGGCATCTACAATGAGCAGTTCTTC. Full variable domain (outside the CDR3, taken from reference TRBV19 and TRBJ2-1): DGGITQSPKYLFRKEGQNVTLSCEQNLNHDAMYWYRQDPGQGLRLIYYSQIVNDFQKGDIAEGYSVSREKKESFPLTVTSAQKNPTAFYLCASSMGIYNEQFFGPGTRLTVL.

This clonotype came up many times. The gene calls are TRBV24-1 and TRBJ2-6; 8 bases are a match to TRBD1. After removal of 9 bases from V and 4 bases from J, the junction contained 1 base not matched to a gene. Looked up from germline, CDR1 is KGHDR and CDR2 is SFDVKD. This CDR3 comprises 13 residues. The CDR3 region is CATGTGGANVLTF. The CDR3 DNA is TGTGCCACCGGGACAGGCGGGGCCAACGTCCTGACTTTC.